A selection of T cell receptor beta chains follows, all from one sample in a study of CD8+ T cells in alopecia areata. Libraries were prepared by immunoSEQ multiplex PCR; TCRdb keeps only in-frame clonotypes and omits some of them. The profile shows 95,000 to 110,000 clones, 85% to 90% of them singletons. The sample here was CD8+ T cells sorted from blood, taken at week 34, from a patient treated with tofacitinib. The receptors stem from a human donor with alopecia areata. Each CDR3 is given with its conserved first and last residue. The D gene is left open where the match is weak. Only part of the rows carry a size: once, few, many, or a class if the clone is expanded.

d_gene | abundance | j_gene | v_gene | CDR3aa | CDR3nt
- | - | TRBJ2-1 | TRBV11-2 | CASSLDRPSDEQFF | TGTGCCAGCAGCTTAGATCGGCCCAGCGATGAGCAGTTCTTC
- | - | TRBJ2-1 | TRBV30 | CAWNPGARNEQFF | TGTGCCTGGAACCCGGGGGCTCGCAATGAGCAGTTCTTC
TRBD2 | - | TRBJ2-7 | TRBV2 | CASSSSSGNRSYEQYF | TGTGCCAGCAGTTCGTCTAGCGGGAACCGCTCCTACGAGCAGTACTTC
- | - | TRBJ2-1 | TRBV27 | CASSLVITGNEQFF | TGTGCCAGCAGTTTGGTAATTACAGGCAATGAGCAGTTCTTC
- | - | TRBJ2-1 | TRBV5-1 | CASSLGLLATDYNEQFF | TGCGCCAGCAGCTTGGGTCTACTAGCTACCGATTACAATGAGCAGTTCTTC
- | - | TRBJ1-2 | TRBV6-6 | CASSYSDLNYGYTF | TGTGCCAGCAGTTATTCCGATCTTAACTATGGCTACACCTTC
- | - | TRBJ2-7 | TRBV7-9 | CASSSKDPFQGRAYEQYF | TGTGCCAGCAGCTCTAAGGACCCCTTCCAGGGTCGGGCGTACGAGCAGTACTTC
TRBD2 | once | TRBJ2-7 | TRBV4-1 | CASSQVYGGTYEQYF | TGCGCCAGCAGCCAAGTATACGGGGGGACCTACGAGCAGTACTTC
- | - | TRBJ2-6 | TRBV27 | CASRQVSGANVLTF | TGTGCCAGCAGACAGGTCTCTGGGGCCAACGTCCTGACTTTC
- | - | TRBJ2-6 | TRBV29-1 | CSVEDLGETGANVLTF | TGCAGCGTTGAAGATCTTGGGGAAACTGGGGCCAACGTCCTGACTTTC